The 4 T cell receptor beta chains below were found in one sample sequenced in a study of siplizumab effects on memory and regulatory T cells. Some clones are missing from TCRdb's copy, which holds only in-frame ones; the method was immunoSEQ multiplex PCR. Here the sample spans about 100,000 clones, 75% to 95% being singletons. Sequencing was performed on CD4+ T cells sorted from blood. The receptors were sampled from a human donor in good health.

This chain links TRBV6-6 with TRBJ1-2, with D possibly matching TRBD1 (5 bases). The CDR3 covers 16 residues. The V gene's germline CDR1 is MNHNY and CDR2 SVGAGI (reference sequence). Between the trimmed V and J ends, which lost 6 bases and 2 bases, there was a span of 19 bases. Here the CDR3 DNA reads TGTGCCAGCAGACTAGGGGACCGACTAAGGAACTATGGCTACACCTTC. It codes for CASRLGDRLRNYGYTF.

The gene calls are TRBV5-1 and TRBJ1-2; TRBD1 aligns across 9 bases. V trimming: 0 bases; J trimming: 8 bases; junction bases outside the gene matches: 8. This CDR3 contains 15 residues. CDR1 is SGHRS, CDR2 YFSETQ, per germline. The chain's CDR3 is CASSLETGGAFGYTF. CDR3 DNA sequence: TGCGCCAGCAGCTTGGAAACAGGGGGCGCGTTCGGCTACACCTTC. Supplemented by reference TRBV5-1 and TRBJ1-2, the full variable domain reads KAGVTQTPRYLIKTRGQQVTLSCSPISGHRSVSWYQQTPGQGLQFLFEYFSETQRNKGNFPGRFSGRQFSNSRSEMNVSTLELGDSALYLCASSLETGGAFGYTFGSGTRLTVV.

CDR3 region: CASRQGVHGYTF. DNA for the CDR3: TGTGCCAGCAGGCAGGGGGTCCATGGCTACACCTTC. This chain joins TRBV9 and TRBJ1-2, with 7 bases fitting TRBD1. Germline values: CDR1 SGDLS, CDR2 YYNGEE. This CDR3 region has 12 residues. With 5 bases clipped from V and 6 bases from J, the junction kept 4 bases outside the gene matches.

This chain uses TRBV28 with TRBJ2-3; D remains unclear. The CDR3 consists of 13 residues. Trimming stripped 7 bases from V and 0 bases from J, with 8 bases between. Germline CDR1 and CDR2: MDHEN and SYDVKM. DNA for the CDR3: TGTGCCAGCACCCACCCAAGCACAGATACGCAGTATTTT. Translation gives CASTHPSTDTQYF.